This T cell receptor (beta chain) was sequenced for a study of T-cell reconstitution after alpha-beta-depleted transplantation in children. Trimming pared 8 bases from V and 7 bases from J, leaving 15 bases between. The CDR3 runs 14 residues. Ten or more counts support this clonotype. No antigen is known for it. Study-level findings and limits: It was surviving recipient T cells and thymic progenitors that gave some patients high TCRbeta diversity at day 60. Reportedly, roughly two months post-transplant, alpha-beta T cells arose from several hundred expanded graft clones. The main origin of T-cell counts and diversity one year after transplant was newly produced T cells.

Construction of the TCRbeta library involved unique molecular identifiers. TCRdb used MiXCR to reprocess the PCR reads, holding one entry per CDR3 protein. The sample holds a few hundred thousand distinct CDR3 sequences, 11% seen once. This TCR was recovered from a male patient aged 2-15 years who had a stem cell transplant for chronic granulomatous disease, so the T cells may come from the graft donor. V gene TRBV12-3 or TRBV12-4 combines with J gene TRBJ1-6, with D uncertain. The sequencing used peripheral blood, collected 180 days after TCRalphabeta/CD19-depleted stem cell transplant. CDR3 protein: CASGTSRKNSPLHF. The DNA for the CDR3 is TGTGCCAGCGGCACGAGCAGAAAGAATTCACCCCTCCACTTT.